These 5 T cell receptor beta chains came from one sample sequenced in a study of long-term antiretroviral therapy in people with HIV (dated 2022 in TCRdb). The immunoSEQ hsTCRB v3.0 assay was used at survey level resolution to sequence the TRB variable region. TCRdb carries this immuneACCESS record with in-frame sequences only. Its versions omit some clonotypes, under half of them owing to an unresolved V gene in the studies checked, with the rest unexplained. Within this sample are about 22,000 clones, with approximately 84% of them counted one time only. The ten largest account for 18% of the sample. Material: unsorted PBMCs, obtained 0.5 years before starting antiretroviral therapy. The origin of the receptors is a man aged 35-49 years with HIV.

The CDR3 is CASSITSGGDNEQFF. As DNA, the CDR3 is TGTGCCAGCAGCATAACTAGCGGGGGGGACAATGAGCAGTTCTTC. The chain uses TRBV5-4 and TRBJ2-1; TRBD2 agrees at 13 bases. Germline lookup yields CDR1 SGHNT and CDR2 YYREEE (reference sequence). The CDR3 runs 15 residues. V shed 4 bases, J shed 5 bases, and the junction held 3 bases outside the gene matches.

V and J are TRBV7-8 and TRBJ2-3, with 10 bases matching TRBD2. V trimming: 4 bases; J trimming: 0 bases; junction bases outside the gene matches: 4. The CDR3 is 16 residues long. Germline V gene data show CDR1 as SGHVS and CDR2 as FQNEAQ. This CDR3 is CASSSRTSGSTDTQYF. CDR3 nucleotides: TGTGCCAGCAGCTCTCGGACTAGCGGAAGCACAGATACGCAGTATTTT.

This clone was seen once. The J gene is TRBJ2-3, the V gene TRBV11-3; D is possibly TRBD2 (7 bases). Trimming stripped 1 base from V and 4 bases from J, with 15 bases between. This CDR3 region has 16 residues. Germline V gives CDR1 SGHNT, CDR2 YENEEA. As DNA, the CDR3 is TGTGCCAGCAGCTTAGGGGGGGGCCTTACGTCAGATACGCAGTATTTT. Its translation is CASSLGGGLTSDTQYF.

The chain uses TRBV7-9 and TRBJ1-6; 10 nucleotides align to TRBD1. The germline V gene has CDR1 SEHNR and CDR2 FQNEAQ (reference sequence). The CDR3 runs 15 residues. The V gene end was trimmed by 3 bases and the J gene end by 7 bases; junction bases not matched to a gene: 3. The CDR3 loop is CASSFGDRGNSPLHF. In DNA form, the CDR3 reads TGTGCCAGCAGCTTTGGGGACAGGGGAAATTCACCCCTCCACTTT. The full variable domain, completed using reference TRBV7-9 and TRBJ1-6, is DTGVSQNPRHKITKRGQNVTFRCDPISEHNRLYWYRQTLGQGPEFLTYFQNEAQLEKSRLLSDRFSAERPKGSFSTLEIQRTEQGDSAMYLCASSFGDRGNSPLHFGNGTRLTVT.

This rearrangement joins TRBV5-1 to TRBJ2-1, with TRBD2 matching 10 bases. CDR3 size: 17 residues. Germline CDR1 is SGHRS and CDR2 is YFSETQ. V lost 0 bases, J lost 9 bases, and 12 bases stayed unmatched. The CDR3 loop is CASSLAGVASGGGEQFF. The CDR3, as DNA: TGCGCCAGCAGCTTGGCCGGCGTAGCTAGCGGGGGTGGTGAGCAGTTCTTC.